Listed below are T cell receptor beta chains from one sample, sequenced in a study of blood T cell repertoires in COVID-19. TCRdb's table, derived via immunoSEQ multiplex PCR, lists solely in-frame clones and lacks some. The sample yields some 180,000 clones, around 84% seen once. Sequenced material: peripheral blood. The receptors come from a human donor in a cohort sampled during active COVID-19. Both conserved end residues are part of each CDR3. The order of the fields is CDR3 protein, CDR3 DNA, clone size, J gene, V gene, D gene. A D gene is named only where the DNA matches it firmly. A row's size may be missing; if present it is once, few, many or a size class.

CASSPPGYGYTF	TGTGCCAGCAGTCCCCCCGGCTATGGCTACACCTTC	-	TRBJ1-2	TRBV28	-
CATSTASGGYNEQFF	TGTGCCACCTCCACGGCTAGCGGGGGATACAATGAGCAGTTCTTC	-	TRBJ2-1	TRBV15	TRBD2
CASSLSAGAADTQYF	TGTGCCAGCAGCTTGTCAGCGGGAGCGGCAGATACGCAGTATTTT	-	TRBJ2-3	TRBV5-4	TRBD2
CSVVDRGDEQFF	TGCAGCGTTGTAGACAGGGGTGATGAGCAGTTCTTC	-	TRBJ2-1	TRBV29-1	TRBD1
CAWSLGLAGASTDTQYF	TGTGCCTGGAGCCTCGGACTAGCGGGGGCTAGCACAGATACGCAGTATTTT	-	TRBJ2-3	TRBV30	TRBD2
CASSSQGLRTDTQYF	TGTGCCAGCAGTTCCCAGGGTTTACGCACAGATACGCAGTATTTT	-	TRBJ2-3	TRBV2	-
CASSLSASGRAHEQYF	TGTGCCAGCAGTTTATCCGCTAGCGGGAGGGCCCACGAGCAGTACTTC	-	TRBJ2-7	TRBV27	TRBD2
CASSLVAGGPYYGYTF	TGTGCCAGCAGTTTAGTCGCAGGGGGCCCGTACTATGGCTACACCTTC	-	TRBJ1-2	TRBV28	TRBD1
CASSQGQPYEQYF	TGTGCCAGCTCACAGGGACAGCCCTACGAGCAGTACTTC	-	TRBJ2-7	TRBV18	TRBD1
CASSFPGTEETQYF	TGTGCCAGCAGCTTCCCCGGGACAGAAGAGACCCAGTACTTC	-	TRBJ2-5	TRBV11-2	TRBD1
CASSEVSQDYSNQPQHF	TGTGCCAGCAGTGAAGTAAGCCAGGACTATAGCAATCAGCCCCAGCATTTT	-	TRBJ1-5	TRBV4-2	-
CATSSPGTGLGGELFF	TGTGCCACCAGCAGTCCCGGGACAGGGTTGGGCGGGGAGCTGTTTTTT	few	TRBJ2-2	TRBV15	TRBD1
CASKGERGNEQFF	TGTGCCAGCAAGGGAGAGAGGGGGAATGAGCAGTTCTTC	-	TRBJ2-1	TRBV28	-
CASSVSGTRVTDTQYF	TGTGCCAGCAGCGTCTCCGGGACTAGAGTCACAGATACGCAGTATTTT	-	TRBJ2-3	TRBV9	TRBD2
CASSLGGRRPGGELFF	TGCGCCAGCAGCTTGGGAGGGAGGCGACCCGGCGGGGAGCTGTTTTTT	-	TRBJ2-2	TRBV5-1	-
CASSYQGGPYEQYF	TGTGCCAGTAGTTACCAGGGGGGACCCTACGAGCAGTACTTC	few	TRBJ2-7	TRBV19	-
CASSLNPGGSYEQYF	TGTGCCAGCAGCTTGAATCCAGGGGGCTCCTACGAGCAGTACTTC	few	TRBJ2-7	TRBV5-5	TRBD1
CASSPRRDRDSSEQYF	TGTGCCAGCAGTCCTCGAAGGGACAGGGACTCATCCGAGCAGTACTTC	few	TRBJ2-7	TRBV11-2	TRBD1